This T cell receptor (beta chain) derives from a study of regulatory T cells in long-lasting Graves disease. V was trimmed by 7 bases and J by 0 bases, leaving 15 bases between them. The CDR3 length is 15 residues. CDR1 SNHLY and CDR2 FYNNEI come from the germline V gene. Overall study results and limits: Persistent cases favored TRBV28, TRBJ1-2 and TRBJ2-5. The persistent group shared fewer than 3,500 public clonotypes, more than the approximately 1,000 shared by new patients.

Arm-PCR of CDR3 regions and iRepertoire HTBI primers were the basis on which TCR beta libraries were built. In the original processing: The samples yielded fewer than 75 TRBV and roughly 15 TRBJ segments. TCRdb re-called the multiplex PCR reads through MiXCR, storing one row per CDR3 protein. These V and J calls originate from TCRdb's pipeline instead of the authors' own analysis. The data show about 460,000 distinct CDR3 sequences, 22% seen once. Time point denoted: persistent/refractory GD, antithyroid drugs over 5 years with positive TRAb. Construction of the TCR library relied on RNA isolated from PBMCs. Each patient gave around 9.7 milliliters of EDTA-anticoagulated peripheral blood. The sample holds many counts of this clonotype. Its target is not known.

The V and J genes are TRBV2 and TRBJ2-5, with D hard to call. Specimen: peripheral blood mononuclear cells (PBMCs), collected when the disease was refractory, from a patient treated with antithyroid drugs. This receptor was obtained from a female donor with Graves disease. The CDR3 protein is CASTEDLRYQETQYF. CDR3 DNA sequence: TGTGCCAGCACTGAGGACCTCCGGTACCAAGAGACCCAGTACTTC.